This passage covers 32 T cell receptor beta chains from one sample sequenced in a study of OX40 agonist ivuxolimab in advanced cancers. Sequencing was performed with immunoSEQ multiplex PCR; in TCRdb, only in-frame clones are kept and a portion is missing. The sample records some 74,000 clones, roughly four fifths being singletons. Sequenced material: CD4+ or CD8+ T cells sorted from blood, taken in a trial of the OX40 agonist ivuxolimab. These receptor sequences come from an adult with an advanced solid tumor such as melanoma, head and neck, liver or kidney cancer.

This clone is a singleton in its sample. This rearrangement joins TRBV5-1 to TRBJ2-7; D remains ambiguous. CDR1 is SGHRS and CDR2 is YFSETQ in the germline V gene. Trimming pared 5 bases from V and 4 bases from J, leaving 19 bases between. The CDR3 is 15 amino acids. DNA of the CDR3: TGCGCCAGCAGTAATACGCCGGGTTTAGGTTACGAGCAGTACTTC. Translating it yields CASSNTPGLGYEQYF.

The chain uses TRBV6-5 and TRBJ2-1, with D tentatively TRBD1 (6 bases). This CDR3 has 15 amino acids. Germline V CDR1 and CDR2: MNHEY, SVGAGI. V lost 5 bases to trimming and J lost 8 bases, with 19 bases between them. DNA for the CDR3: TGTGCCAGCAGTCGAAAAATCGGACAGTCCCATGAGCAGTTCTTC. Residues: CASSRKIGQSHEQFF.

V and J are TRBV28 and TRBJ2-5; 11 bases fit TRBD2. V shed 7 bases, J shed 5 bases, and the junction held 6 bases outside the gene matches. The CDR3 spans 14 residues. Germline-derived CDR1 and CDR2 are MDHEN and SYDVKM. Written as DNA, the CDR3 is TGTGCCAGCAAGATAGCGGGGGGGAAGGAGACCCAGTACTTC. This codes for CASKIAGGKETQYF. The whole variable domain, filled in from reference TRBV28 and TRBJ2-5, reads DVKVTQSSRYLVKRTGEKVFLECVQDMDHENMFWYRQDPGLGLRLIYFSYDVKMKEKGDIPEGYSVSREKKERFSLILESASTNQTSMYLCASKIAGGKETQYFGPGTRLLVL.

This chain joins TRBV10-3 and TRBJ1-1; a possible D gene is TRBD1 (6 bases). From germline, CDR1 is ENHRY and CDR2 SYGVKD. There are 14 residues in the CDR3. Trimming cost V 10 bases and J 1 base, with 16 bases left between them. CDR3 in DNA: TGTGCCACCCTCGAGGGGGGCTCGAACACTGAAGCTTTCTTT. Translating it yields CATLEGGSNTEAFF.

The chain employs TRBV6-5 and TRBJ1-5; no firm D call. The germline V gene encodes CDR1 MNHEY and CDR2 SVGAGI. This CDR3 has 13 amino acids. Deletions cut 3 bases from V and 2 bases from J, with 5 bases between. The CDR3 DNA reads as TGTGCCAGCAGTTATCGGGGCAATCAGCCCCAGCATTTT. Translating gives CASSYRGNQPQHF.

The CDR3: CASSLTSGTNQPQHF. CDR3 nucleotides: TGCGCCAGCAGCCTAACCTCAGGGACCAATCAGCCCCAGCATTTT. The chain joins TRBV5-1 to TRBJ1-5; perhaps TRBD1 as D (5 bases). V was clipped by 4 bases and J by 3 bases, with 14 bases between them. The CDR3 spans 15 residues. Germline V CDR1 and CDR2: SGHRS, YFSETQ.

The J gene is TRBJ2-2, the V gene TRBV7-3; weak D call: TRBD2 (5 bases). Between the trimmed V and J ends, which lost 6 bases and 0 bases, there was a span of 14 bases. The germline gives CDR1 SGHTA, CDR2 FQGTGA. The CDR3 consists of 16 residues. The CDR3 DNA sequence: TGTGCCAGCAGGTCTGGGTCACTAGCGAACACCGGGGAGCTGTTTTTT. Translation gives CASRSGSLANTGELFF.

V is TRBV28 and J is TRBJ2-3; D is uncertain. V was clipped by 6 bases and J by 10 bases, with 14 bases between them. This CDR3 region has 12 residues. CDR1 is MDHEN, CDR2 SYDVKM, per germline. CDR3 nucleotide sequence: TGTGCCAGCAGCTCTCCAGTACTACCGCAGTATTTT. The encoded protein is CASSSPVLPQYF. Full variable domain (rest looked up from reference TRBV28 and TRBJ2-3): DVKVTQSSRYLVKRTGEKVFLECVQDMDHENMFWYRQDPGLGLRLIYFSYDVKMKEKGDIPEGYSVSREKKERFSLILESASTNQTSMYLCASSSPVLPQYFGPGTRLTVL.

The gene calls are TRBV2 and TRBJ1-4, with D unresolved. This CDR3 region has 15 residues. CDR1 is SNHLY and CDR2 is FYNNEI in the germline V gene. Trimming pared 6 bases from V and 7 bases from J, leaving 18 bases between. DNA of the CDR3: TGTGCCAGCAGCTTCGGCCTCCTCCGGGGTGAAAAACTGTTTTTT. It translates to CASSFGLLRGEKLFF. The full variable domain, completed using reference TRBV2 and TRBJ1-4, is EPEVTQTPSHQVTQMGQEVILRCVPISNHLYFYWYRQILGQKVEFLVSFYNNEISEKSEIFDDQFSVERPDGSNFTLKIRSTKLEDSAMYFCASSFGLLRGEKLFFGSGTQLSVL.

This clone has more than one count but fewer than ten. This chain links TRBV2 with TRBJ2-7; tentatively, D is TRBD1 (6 bases). Germline loops: CDR1 SNHLY, CDR2 FYNNEI. V was pared by 6 bases and J by 0 bases, with 9 bases between. The CDR3 extends over 13 amino acids. CDR3 protein: CASRVDSSYEQYF. Written as DNA, the CDR3 is TGTGCCAGCAGAGTGGACAGCTCCTACGAGCAGTACTTC.

This chain connects TRBV7-2 to TRBJ2-7; D is possibly TRBD1 (5 bases). The germline gives CDR1 SGHTA, CDR2 FQGNSA. V lost 1 base and J lost 2, with 15 bases in between. The CDR3 has 16 amino acids. DNA for the CDR3: TGTGCCAGCAGCTTAGGACCCCGGACACTCACCTACGAGCAGTACTTC. The encoded protein is CASSLGPRTLTYEQYF.

V and J are TRBV18 and TRBJ1-2, with 7 bases aligning to TRBD1. The V and J ends lost 6 bases and 5 bases, in that order; junction bases with no gene match: 3. The CDR3 covers 12 residues. Germline CDR1 is KGHSH and CDR2 is LQKENI. The CDR3 here is CASSTGDYGYTF. In DNA, the CDR3 is TGTGCCAGCTCTACAGGGGATTATGGCTACACCTTC.

V usage is TRBV27 and J usage is TRBJ2-5; D is unclear. The germline V gene has CDR1 MNHEY and CDR2 SMNVEV (reference sequence). Trimming shortened V by 6 bases and J by 0 bases, and 11 bases separated the two germline ends. This CDR3 is built from 14 residues. The CDR3 nucleotides read TGTGCCAGCAGCGAAAATACGTACCAAGAGACCCAGTACTTC. Its translation: CASSENTYQETQYF.

The chain uses TRBV10-3 and TRBJ1-4; 7 nucleotides line up with TRBD1. The CDR3 covers 13 residues. Germline values: CDR1 ENHRY, CDR2 SYGVKD. The V gene end was trimmed by 10 bases and the J gene end by 7 bases; junction bases not matched to a gene: 9. The CDR3 sequence is CATEQGLGEKLFF. The DNA for the CDR3 is TGTGCCACCGAACAGGGGTTAGGTGAAAAACTGTTTTTT.

V gene TRBV28 combines with J gene TRBJ2-5; D unresolved. This CDR3 region has 11 residues. V was shortened by 3 bases and J by 11 bases, with 10 bases between the two germline ends. Germline V gives CDR1 MDHEN, CDR2 SYDVKM. The CDR3 sequence is CASSFGVTQYF. The CDR3 DNA sequence: TGTGCCAGCAGTTTTGGGGTAACTCAGTACTTC. Full variable domain (rest looked up from reference TRBV28 and TRBJ2-5): DVKVTQSSRYLVKRTGEKVFLECVQDMDHENMFWYRQDPGLGLRLIYFSYDVKMKEKGDIPEGYSVSREKKERFSLILESASTNQTSMYLCASSFGVTQYFGPGTRLLVL.

This chain links TRBV15 with TRBJ2-7; D gene unclear. In germline, CDR1 is LNHNV, CDR2 YYDKDF (reference sequence). Trimming pared 0 bases from V and 5 bases from J, leaving 5 bases between. The CDR3 has 12 residues. The CDR3 spells CATSRDKDEQYF. The CDR3 region has the DNA TGTGCCACCAGCAGAGATAAGGACGAGCAGTACTTC.

The chain has TRBV19 and TRBJ2-6, with D uncertain. V shed 5 bases and J shed 2 bases, with 1 base lying between them. This CDR3 spans 12 amino acids. CDR1 and CDR2 (germline): LNHDA, SQIVND (reference sequence). The CDR3 bases are TGTGCCAGTAGTGCTGGGGCCAACGTCCTGACTTTC. Encoded protein: CASSAGANVLTF.

J is TRBJ1-1 and V is TRBV6-5, with a tentative D call TRBD1 (6 bases). Trimming shortened V by 6 bases and J by 1 base, and 15 bases separated the two germline ends. This CDR3 is built from 15 residues. Germline CDR1 is MNHEY and CDR2 is SVGAGI. This CDR3 is CASSRKTRGNTEAFF. The CDR3 nucleotides read TGTGCCAGCAGCCGGAAAACCAGGGGGAACACTGAAGCTTTCTTT.

This chain uses TRBV5-4 with TRBJ2-3; D may be TRBD1 or TRBD2 (6 bases each). This CDR3 is 14 amino acids long. The V end was cut by 0 bases, the J end by 4 bases, with 9 bases between. The V gene's germline CDR1 is SGHNT and CDR2 YYREEE (reference sequence). The CDR3 protein is CASSLGGASDTQYF. CDR3 nucleotide sequence: TGTGCCAGCAGCTTGGGGGGGGCTTCAGATACGCAGTATTTT.

The gene calls are TRBV4-1 and TRBJ2-5; 8 bases are a match to TRBD1. Germline-derived CDR1 and CDR2 are MGHRA and YSYEKL. The CDR3 consists of 15 residues. Germline trimming cut 5 bases from V and 5 bases from J; bases unmatched to any gene: 10. This CDR3 is CASSEGQGTAETQYF. Here the CDR3 DNA reads TGCGCCAGCAGCGAAGGACAGGGAACAGCGGAGACCCAGTACTTC.

This rearrangement joins TRBV6-6 to TRBJ2-1; the match to TRBD1 covers 11 bases. CDR3 length: 15 amino acids. Germline lookup yields CDR1 MNHNY and CDR2 SVGAGI (reference sequence). J was trimmed by 5 bases and V by 6 bases; bases with no gene match: 6. CDR3 bases: TGTGCCAGCAGACAAGGACAGGGGGCTAACAATGAGCAGTTCTTC. It yields the protein CASRQGQGANNEQFF.

The V and J genes are TRBV7-6 and TRBJ2-6, with D tentatively TRBD1 (6 bases). V was shortened by 5 bases and J by 0 bases, with 17 bases between the two germline ends. Germline V gene data show CDR1 as SGHVS and CDR2 as FNYEAQ. This CDR3 has 18 amino acids. Here the CDR3 DNA reads TGTGCCAGCAGCCCGAGACCGGGACAAATCTCTGGGGCCAACGTCCTGACTTTC. Amino acids: CASSPRPGQISGANVLTF.

The chain has TRBV2 and TRBJ1-1, with D perhaps TRBD1 (6 bases). Germline CDR1 SNHLY, CDR2 FYNNEI. V gave up 8 bases and J gave up 5 bases, with 15 bases separating them. CDR3 length: 13 residues. CDR3 protein: CASSQGQVTEAFF. The CDR3 DNA reads as TGTGCCAGCTCCCAGGGACAAGTAACTGAAGCTTTCTTT.

The rearrangement uses TRBV6-5 and TRBJ2-3, with 11 bases lining up with TRBD2. The CDR3 contains 16 residues. The V gene's germline CDR1 is MNHEY and CDR2 SVGAGI. Trimming cost V 0 bases and J 1 base; bases outside gene matches: 0. CDR3 region: CASSYSGLAGTDTQYF. The CDR3 nucleotides read TGTGCCAGCAGTTACTCGGGACTAGCGGGCACAGATACGCAGTATTTT.

This clone was detected a few times. This chain links TRBV6-1 with TRBJ1-6; D not resolved. Germline V gives CDR1 MNHNS, CDR2 SASEGT. V was clipped by 3 bases and J by 11 bases, with 5 bases between them. This CDR3 is 11 amino acids long. The DNA of the CDR3 is TGTGCCAGCAGTGACTTGCCACCCCTCCACTTT. It encodes CASSDLPPLHF.

The genes are TRBV19 and TRBJ1-4; 8 positions match TRBD1. J was trimmed by 4 bases and V by 8 bases; bases with no gene match: 9. Germline V gives CDR1 LNHDA, CDR2 SQIVND (reference sequence). The CDR3 covers 15 residues. In DNA form, the CDR3 reads TGTGCCAGTGGAGCCGGGACAGGATTTAATGAAAAACTGTTTTTT. Its protein is CASGAGTGFNEKLFF.

V and J are TRBV27 and TRBJ1-4; D not certain. Trimming stripped 5 bases from V and 3 bases from J, with 13 bases between. Germline CDR1 and CDR2: MNHEY and SMNVEV (reference sequence). The CDR3 extends over 15 amino acids. CDR3 sequence: CASSPLSDANEKLFF. In nucleotides, the CDR3 is TGTGCCAGCAGTCCTCTCTCGGACGCTAATGAAAAACTGTTTTTT.

This chain uses TRBV5-1 with TRBJ2-2; D gene ambiguous. Germline V lookup: CDR1 SGHRS, CDR2 YFSETQ. The CDR3 consists of 15 residues. The V end lost 2 bases, the J end lost 0 bases, and 8 bases lay between the germline ends. The CDR3 region is CASSLQTANTGELFF. CDR3 nucleotide sequence: TGCGCCAGCAGCTTACAAACGGCGAACACCGGGGAGCTGTTTTTT.

V and J are TRBV5-5 and TRBJ1-5, with 9 nucleotides matching TRBD1. Germline CDR1 SGHKS, CDR2 YYEKEE (reference sequence). The V segment lost 0 bases and the J segment 7 bases; nucleotides outside the gene matches: 5. CDR3 length: 15 amino acids. The CDR3 nucleotides are TGTGCCAGCAGCTTGGCCACAGGGGGCTGGCAGCCCCAGCATTTT. It yields the protein CASSLATGGWQPQHF. Complete variable domain (other parts from reference TRBV5-5 and TRBJ1-5): DAGVTQSPTHLIKTRGQQVTLRCSPISGHKSVSWYQQVLGQGPQFIFQYYEKEERGRGNFPDRFSARQFPNYSSELNVNALLLGDSALYLCASSLATGGWQPQHFGDGTRLSIL.

The chain employs TRBV15 and TRBJ2-3, with 8 bases that match TRBD2. The V gene end was trimmed by 8 bases and the J gene end by 2 bases; junction bases not matched to a gene: 6. The CDR3 runs 14 residues. Germline CDR1 LNHNV, CDR2 YYDKDF (reference sequence). The CDR3 region has the DNA TGTGCCACCGGCGAGACTAGCGCCACAGATACGCAGTATTTT. Translating it yields CATGETSATDTQYF. The full variable domain, rest sourced from reference TRBV15 and TRBJ2-3, is DAMVIQNPRYQVTQFGKPVTLSCSQTLNHNVMYWYQQKSSQAPKLLFHYYDKDFNNEADTPDNFQSRRPNTSFCFLDIRSPGLGDTAMYLCATGETSATDTQYFGPGTRLTVL.

The CDR3 protein is CASSLGVTGDSTGELFF. The CDR3 DNA is TGTGCCAGCAGCTTAGGGGTTACAGGGGACTCCACCGGGGAGCTGTTTTTT. The gene calls are TRBV11-2 and TRBJ2-2, with TRBD1 as a possible D gene (7 bases). The CDR3 sequence is 17 residues long. The V end was cut by 1 base, the J end by 4 bases, with 16 bases between. The germline V gene encodes CDR1 SGHAT and CDR2 FQNNGV. The full variable domain, completed using reference TRBV11-2 and TRBJ2-2, is EAGVAQSPRYKIIEKRQSVAFWCNPISGHATLYWYQQILGQGPKLLIQFQNNGVVDDSQLPKDRFSAERLKGVDSTLKIQPAKLEDSAVYLCASSLGVTGDSTGELFFGEGSRLTVL.

The J gene is TRBJ1-2, the V gene TRBV18, with D maybe TRBD1 (5 bases). The CDR3 extends over 15 amino acids. V lost 3 bases to trimming and J lost 3 bases, with 14 bases between them. Per germline, CDR1 KGHSH and CDR2 LQKENI. CDR3 protein: CASSPSGGMDYGYTF. Written as DNA, the CDR3 is TGTGCCAGCTCACCGTCCGGGGGAATGGACTATGGCTACACCTTC.